This TCR beta chain was observed in a study of OX40 agonist ivuxolimab in advanced cancers. There are 15 residues in the CDR3. V lost 2 bases and J lost 6, with 14 bases in between. Germline V gene lookup returns CDR1 LNHDA and CDR2 SQIVND (reference sequence). Using immunoSEQ multiplex PCR, the repertoire was profiled, and TCRdb retains in-frame clones only, with some absent. This table has some 85,000 clones, over 75% appearing once. This chain links TRBV19 with TRBJ1-5; possible D gene TRBD1, 5 bases. The TCR comes from an adult with an advanced solid tumor such as melanoma, head and neck, liver or kidney cancer. Material: CD4+ or CD8+ T cells sorted from blood, obtained in a trial of the OX40 agonist ivuxolimab. As DNA, the CDR3 is TGTGCCAGTAGTATATTAGGGGCGCCAGGTCAGCCCCAGCATTTT. Translating gives CASSILGAPGQPQHF.